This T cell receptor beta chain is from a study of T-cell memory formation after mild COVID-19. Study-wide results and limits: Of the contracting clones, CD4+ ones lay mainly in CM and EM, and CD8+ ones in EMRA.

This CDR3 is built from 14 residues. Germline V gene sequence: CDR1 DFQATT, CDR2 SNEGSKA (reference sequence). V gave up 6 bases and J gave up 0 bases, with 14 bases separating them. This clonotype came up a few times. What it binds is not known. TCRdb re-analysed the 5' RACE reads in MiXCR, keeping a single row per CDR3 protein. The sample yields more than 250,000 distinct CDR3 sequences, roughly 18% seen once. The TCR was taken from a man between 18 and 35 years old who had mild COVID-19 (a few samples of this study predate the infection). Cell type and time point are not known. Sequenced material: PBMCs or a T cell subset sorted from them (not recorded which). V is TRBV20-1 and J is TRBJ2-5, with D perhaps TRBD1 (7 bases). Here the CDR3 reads CSAEGTVNQETQYF. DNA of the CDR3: TGCAGTGCGGAGGGGACAGTTAACCAAGAGACCCAGTACTTC.